This is a list of T cell receptor beta chains from one sample in a study of T cell responses to AZD1222 COVID-19 vaccine. Here immunoSEQ multiplex PCR was the method, and the copy in TCRdb shows in-frame clones only, minus some. In the table there are 91,000 or so clones, 80% to 95% of which are singletons. This material consisted of peripheral blood, taken 28 days after the second AZD1222 dose. All receptors derive from an adult who received the AZD1222 COVID-19 vaccine. CDR3s include the opening cysteine and the closing phenylalanine or tryptophan. The order of the fields is J gene, clone size, V gene, D gene, CDR3 protein, CDR3 DNA. The D gene is left open where the match is weak. Rows may omit the clone size; those that give it use once, few, many or a size class.

TRBJ2-5,-,TRBV20-1,TRBD2,CSASTGGQETQYF,TGCAGTGCTAGTACGGGGGGGCAAGAGACCCAGTACTTC
TRBJ2-5,-,TRBV5-4,-,CASSLVGVRETQYF,TGTGCCAGCAGCTTGGTAGGGGTACGGGAGACCCAGTACTTC
TRBJ1-2,-,TRBV28,-,CASSQLRDYGYTF,TGTGCCAGCAGTCAGCTCAGGGACTATGGCTACACCTTC
TRBJ1-1,-,TRBV4-2,TRBD1,CASSAGGLNTEAFF,TGTGCCAGCAGCGCAGGGGGCTTGAACACTGAAGCTTTCTTT
TRBJ1-1,-,TRBV24-1,-,CATSVGAGTEAFF,TGTGCCACCAGTGTAGGGGCGGGGACTGAAGCTTTCTTT
TRBJ1-1,-,TRBV10-2,TRBD1,CASSDRAGGTEAFF,TGCGCCAGCAGTGATAGGGCAGGGGGCACTGAAGCTTTCTTT
TRBJ1-5,-,TRBV28,-,CASSTLHQPQHF,TGTGCCAGCAGTACCCTTCATCAGCCCCAGCATTTT
TRBJ2-5,once,TRBV6-5,-,CASSYRGAGETQYF,TGTGCCAGCAGTTACCGGGGGGCCGGAGAGACCCAGTACTTC
TRBJ2-7,-,TRBV6-5,-,CASSYSIAYEQYF,TGTGCCAGCAGTTACTCGATAGCCTACGAGCAGTACTTC
TRBJ2-1,-,TRBV5-6,TRBD2,CASSLFLAGVRSEQFF,TGTGCCAGCAGCTTGTTTCTAGCGGGGGTCCGATCAGAGCAGTTCTTC
TRBJ2-5,-,TRBV7-7,-,CASSQGGGGPQYF,TGTGCCAGCAGTCAAGGAGGGGGAGGACCCCAGTACTTC
TRBJ1-6,-,TRBV6-5,-,CASGLGPTNSPLHF,TGTGCCAGCGGGTTGGGACCGACAAATTCACCCCTCCACTTT
TRBJ2-7,-,TRBV30,TRBD2,CAWSGTSGSEQYF,TGTGCCTGGAGTGGGACTAGCGGAAGCGAGCAGTACTTC
TRBJ1-2,-,TRBV7-3,-,CASSLLPGRDYGYTF,TGTGCCAGCAGCTTACTCCCGGGTAGGGACTATGGCTACACCTTC
TRBJ1-1,-,TRBV5-4,TRBD1,CASSETGRNTEAFF,TGTGCCAGCAGCGAGACAGGGCGGAACACTGAAGCTTTCTTT
TRBJ1-3,few,TRBV3-1/TRBV3-2,-,CASSPQGFSGNTIYF,TGTGCCAGCAGCCCCCAGGGTTTCTCTGGAAACACCATATATTTT
TRBJ1-1,-,TRBV19,TRBD1,CASRLRGLGEAFF,TGTGCCAGTAGGCTCAGGGGGTTGGGTGAAGCTTTCTTT
TRBJ1-2,-,TRBV5-1,TRBD1,CASSSDRASNYGYTF,TGCGCCAGCAGCTCGGACAGGGCTTCTAACTATGGCTACACCTTC
TRBJ1-1,-,TRBV5-6,-,CASSLLGNTEAFF,TGTGCCAGCAGCTTGTTGGGGAACACTGAAGCTTTCTTT
TRBJ1-5,-,TRBV30,-,CAWSVPGNQPQHF,TGTGCCTGGAGTGTACCGGGCAATCAGCCCCAGCATTTT
TRBJ1-1,-,TRBV10-1,-,CASSENPSSGVDEAFF,TGCGCCAGCAGTGAGAACCCTTCTTCAGGGGTTGATGAAGCTTTCTTT
TRBJ1-1,once,TRBV7-9,TRBD1,CASSSRTGRNTEAFF,TGTGCCAGCAGCTCTAGGACAGGGCGAAACACTGAAGCTTTCTTT
TRBJ2-1,-,TRBV10-3,TRBD2,CAISDTSGAYNEQFF,TGTGCCATCAGTGATACTAGCGGGGCTTACAATGAGCAGTTCTTC
TRBJ2-1,-,TRBV7-9,-,CASSPRGGSYNEQFF,TGTGCCAGCAGCCCCAGGGGCGGGTCCTACAATGAGCAGTTCTTC
TRBJ1-2,-,TRBV5-1,-,CASSLAGGRGTNYGYTF,TGCGCCAGCAGCTTGGCGGGGGGCCGGGGGACTAACTATGGCTACACCTTC
TRBJ1-1,once,TRBV19,TRBD1,CASSTQGGANTEAFF,TGTGCCAGTAGTACCCAGGGGGGGGCGAACACTGAAGCTTTCTTT
TRBJ2-7,few,TRBV7-9,TRBD1,CASSLPPGQGKEQYF,TGTGCCAGCAGCTTGCCTCCGGGACAGGGGAAAGAGCAGTACTTC
TRBJ2-1,-,TRBV20-1,-,CSATGRREQFF,TGCAGTGCAACCGGGCGTAGAGAGCAGTTCTTC
TRBJ1-1,-,TRBV4-2,-,CASSQEIGRSSTEAFF,TGTGCCAGCAGCCAAGAGATAGGCCGATCGAGCACTGAAGCTTTCTTT
TRBJ1-5,-,TRBV7-6,-,CASSSPDRGNQPQHF,TGTGCCAGCAGCTCCCCCGACAGAGGCAATCAGCCCCAGCATTTT
TRBJ1-1,-,TRBV6-5,TRBD1,CASSYRPGTGNSEAFF,TGTGCCAGCAGTTATCGTCCCGGGACAGGGAACAGTGAAGCTTTCTTT
TRBJ1-5,-,TRBV19,-,CASTGSYSNQPQHF,TGTGCCAGTACCGGGTCTTATAGCAATCAGCCCCAGCATTTT
TRBJ1-2,-,TRBV29-1,TRBD1,CSVVTDRVDGYTF,TGCAGCGTTGTTACGGACAGGGTAGATGGCTACACCTTC
TRBJ2-7,-,TRBV3-1/TRBV3-2,-,CASSQVWSAYEQYF,TGTGCCAGCAGCCAAGTTTGGTCGGCATACGAGCAGTACTTC
TRBJ1-5,-,TRBV9,-,CASSVGGAGQPQHF,TGTGCCAGCAGCGTAGGAGGGGCAGGTCAGCCCCAGCATTTT
TRBJ2-7,-,TRBV28,-,CASMAEDEQYF,TGTGCCAGCATGGCGGAGGACGAGCAGTACTTC